These 14 T cell receptor beta chains share one sample of origin, sequenced in a study of lung T cells in sarcoidosis with Löfgren's syndrome (dated by TCRdb to the late 2010s). The sequencer was an Illumina MiSeq. TCRdb cleaned the public reads at Q25 with fastp, built clones with MiXCR and kept in-frame beta chains. Rows are unified per CDR3 protein, each entry keeping the most common DNA and genes. This sample lists 55,000 to 80,000 distinct CDR3 sequences; around 20% were detected once. The ten largest clones add up to under 3% of the sample. The specimen sequenced was CD4+ T cells from PBMCs. These TCRs come from a human donor with sarcoidosis (Löfgren's syndrome or another form), or a control subject (not recorded which).

Ten or more counts support this clonotype. The chain joins TRBV6-4 to TRBJ2-3, with 8 bases that match TRBD2. CDR1 MRHNA and CDR2 SNTAGT come from the germline V gene. This CDR3 contains 14 residues. The V and J ends lost 3 bases and 1 base, in that order; junction bases with no gene match: 0. This CDR3 reads CASSEAGGTDTQYF. The CDR3 region has the DNA TGTGCCAGCAGTGAAGCGGGGGGCACAGATACGCAGTATTTT.

The chain has TRBV18 and TRBJ2-3; possible D gene TRBD2, 5 bases. Trimming took off 3 bases at V and 4 bases at J, with 5 bases between the two ends. From germline, CDR1 is KGHSH and CDR2 LQKENI. CDR3 size: 12 residues. CDR3 DNA: TGTGCCAGCTCACCGGAGGCAGATACGCAGTATTTT. It codes for CASSPEADTQYF.

As to this clonotype: At one boundary the junction diverges from the germline segment, which might be a read error. The CDR3 bases are TGTGCCAGTACTATAGCCCGGGGAGGTCAGCCCCAGCATTTT. The encoded protein is CASTIARGGQPQHF. The rearrangement joins TRBV19 to TRBJ1-5, with D unresolved. CDR1 is LNHDA, CDR2 SQIVND, per germline (reference sequence). The CDR3 consists of 14 residues.

In regard to this clonotype: With a much larger clone just one base away, this may be a read error. V gene TRBV19 combines with J gene TRBJ2-7; 7 bases agree with TRBD2. V gave up 1 base and J gave up 6 bases; unmatched junction bases: 6. CDR3 length: 14 amino acids. The germline CDR1 and CDR2 sequences are LNHDA and SQIVND (reference sequence). The CDR3, as DNA: TGTGCCAGTAGTATAGCCGCGGGAGCCTGCGAGCAGTACTTC. Its translation is CASSIAAGACEQYF.

The chain employs TRBV28 and TRBJ2-3; tentatively, D is TRBD1 or TRBD2 (6 bases each). The CDR3 spans 14 residues. The germline V gene encodes CDR1 MDHEN and CDR2 SYDVKM. V dropped 7 bases and J dropped 4 bases, with 15 bases sitting between them. CDR3 in DNA: TGTGCCAGCAACCTCGACAGGAGGGCAGATACGCAGTATTTT. Its translation is CASNLDRRADTQYF.

In the case of this clonotype: The conserved closing phenylalanine or tryptophan is absent in this CDR3, likely reflecting a read error. This chain joins TRBV7-9 and TRBJ2-4; a possible D gene is TRBD2 (6 bases). This CDR3 is built from 14 residues. With 5 bases removed from V and 8 bases from J, the gap between germline ends came to 16 bases. Germline V gene lookup returns CDR1 SEHNR and CDR2 FQNEAQ (reference sequence). CDR3 sequence (DNA): TGTGCCAGCAGCAACCCGTTCGGGGGTGACATTCAGTACCTC. Translating gives CASSNPFGGDIQYL.

This clonotype occurred a few times. The chain links TRBV29-1 to TRBJ2-7; TRBD1 is a possible D gene (5 bases). Germline lookup yields CDR1 SQVTM and CDR2 ANQGSEA. This CDR3 contains 11 residues. V was trimmed by 6 bases and J by 3 bases, leaving 9 bases between them. CDR3 sequence: CSVVQDYEQYF. The CDR3 nucleotides read TGCAGCGTCGTACAGGACTACGAGCAGTACTTC.

A word on this clonotype: A much larger clone lies one base from this, so it may be a read error. The J gene is TRBJ1-6, the V gene TRBV28; D gene unclear. In germline, CDR1 is MDHEN, CDR2 SYDVKM. The CDR3 length is 14 residues. Trimming shortened V by 5 bases and J by 0 bases, and 5 bases separated the two germline ends. The CDR3 region is CASSGCSYNSPLHF. In nucleotides, the CDR3 is TGTGCCAGCAGTGGGTGCTCCTATAATTCACCCCTCCACTTT.

On this clonotype itself: A junction end diverges from the germline sequence, so it may reflect a read error. The DNA for the CDR3 is TGCACCAGCACGGGACAGCTGGAGAACACTGAAGCTTTCTTT. Translating gives CTSTGQLENTEAFF. This rearrangement joins TRBV5-1 to TRBJ1-1; the match to TRBD1 covers 7 bases. Germline V gives CDR1 SGHRS, CDR2 YFSETQ. CDR3 length equals 14 residues.

At least ten counts were recorded for this clonotype. This chain joins TRBV20-1 and TRBJ1-4, with D unresolved. The CDR3 is 15 amino acids. V lost 0 bases, J lost 5 bases, and 13 bases lay in between. Germline V lookup: CDR1 DFQATT, CDR2 SNEGSKA (reference sequence). The CDR3: CSARDPWAENEKLFF. The DNA for the CDR3 is TGCAGTGCTAGAGATCCGTGGGCAGAGAATGAAAAACTGTTTTTT.

This clonotype was observed once. It may be a read error: a sequence one base away is much more abundant. This rearrangement joins TRBV12-3 or TRBV12-4 to TRBJ2-5; 9 bases agree with TRBD1. The CDR3 extends over 14 amino acids. J was trimmed by 4 bases and V by 8 bases; bases with no gene match: 8. The CDR3 coding sequence is TGTGCCAGCGGCTACAGGGGGCCTGTAGAGACCCAGTACTTC. Its protein is CASGYRGPVETQYF.

There are many counts of this clonotype. The rearrangement links TRBV2 to TRBJ1-1; 9 nucleotides align to TRBD1. The CDR3 sequence is 14 residues long. Trimming cost V 5 bases and J 4 bases; bases outside gene matches: 5. Per the germline V gene, CDR1 is SNHLY and CDR2 is FYNNEI. CDR3 residues: CASSWETGGTEAFF. In nucleotides, the CDR3 is TGTGCCAGCAGTTGGGAGACAGGGGGCACTGAAGCTTTCTTT.

The chain carries TRBV29-1 and TRBJ2-3; the D is unclear. V lost 3 bases and J 2 bases, leaving 3 bases between the germline ends. The germline V gene has CDR1 SQVTM and CDR2 ANQGSEA. This CDR3 contains 11 residues. The CDR3 is CSVEVTDTQYF. CDR3 nucleotides: TGCAGCGTTGAGGTCACAGATACGCAGTATTTT.

CDR3 amino acids: CASSSDQGYSNQPQHF. The CDR3, as DNA: TGTGCCAGCTCATCAGATCAGGGATATAGCAATCAGCCCCAGCATTTT. The chain is built from TRBV18 and TRBJ1-5; a weak D match, TRBD1 (5 bases). V shed 5 bases and J shed 0 bases, with 14 bases lying between them. CDR3 size: 16 residues. Germline CDR1 and CDR2: KGHSH and LQKENI.